One sample yielded the 14 T cell receptor beta chains listed below, sequenced in a study of regulatory T cells in long-lasting Graves disease. TCR beta libraries were built with iRepertoire HTBI primers and Arm-PCR of CDR3 regions. One entry per CDR3 protein results from TCRdb running MiXCR on the multiplex PCR reads. This table has approximately 500,000 distinct CDR3 sequences, around a fifth appearing once. Time point described: persistent/refractory GD, antithyroid drugs over 5 years with positive TRAb. PBMC-derived RNA was used for the TCR library. This specimen was peripheral blood mononuclear cells (PBMCs), taken when the disease was refractory, from a patient treated with antithyroid drugs. The origin of the receptors is a female donor with Graves disease.

This clonotype was seen ten or more times. V gene TRBV12-3 or TRBV12-4 combines with J gene TRBJ1-5, with 7 bases fitting TRBD1. This CDR3 comprises 16 residues. V trimming: 1 base; J trimming: 4 bases; junction bases outside the gene matches: 7. The chain's CDR3 is CASSLGETGLNQPQHF. As DNA, the CDR3 is TGTGCCAGCAGTTTAGGGGAGACAGGGTTAAATCAGCCCCAGCATTTT.

This chain links TRBV7-9 with TRBJ1-4, with 7 bases matching TRBD1. V lost 3 bases to trimming and J lost 2 bases; unmatched junction nucleotides: 3. Germline CDR1 and CDR2: SEHNR and FQNEAQ (reference sequence). The length of the CDR3 is 15 residues. CDR3 sequence: CASSFWTGTNEKLFF. CDR3 bases: TGTGCCAGCAGCTTCTGGACAGGCACTAATGAAAAACTGTTTTTT.

This clonotype was counted ten times or more. V is TRBV11-2 and J is TRBJ2-7; D is uncertain. The CDR3 has 13 amino acids. The V end lost 1 base, the J end lost 6 bases, and 10 bases lay between the germline ends. Per the germline V gene, CDR1 is SGHAT and CDR2 is FQNNGV. The CDR3 nucleotides read TGTGCCAGCAGCTTAGGTCCAGTCACCGAGCAGTACTTC. This translates into CASSLGPVTEQYF.

Only a few counts were recorded for this clonotype. This chain links TRBV30 with TRBJ1-2; no reliable D call. V dropped 0 bases and J dropped 5 bases, with 4 bases sitting between them. The CDR3 is made up of 11 amino acids. Germline V gene lookup returns CDR1 GTSNPN and CDR2 SVGIG (reference sequence). CDR3 nucleotide sequence: TGTGCCTGGAGTGTTGGGTATGGCTACACCTTC. It translates to CAWSVGYGYTF.

The chain carries TRBV9 and TRBJ1-2; D gene uncertain. The CDR3 is 11 residues long. V lost 4 bases to trimming and J lost 8 bases, with 9 bases between them. CDR1 is SGDLS and CDR2 is YYNGEE in the germline V gene. The CDR3 bases are TGTGCCAGCAGCCAGTTCGGGGGCTACACCTTC. This encodes CASSQFGGYTF.

The V gene is TRBV29-1, the J gene TRBJ2-2; D call uncertain. The CDR3 contains 14 residues. Trimming removed 3 bases at V and 5 bases at J, with 13 bases between. The germline V gene encodes CDR1 SQVTM and CDR2 ANQGSEA. The CDR3 loop reads CSVEEKGWTGELFF. For the CDR3, the DNA is TGCAGCGTTGAGGAGAAGGGTTGGACCGGGGAGCTGTTTTTT.

The chain employs TRBV20-1 and TRBJ1-2; 8 positions agree with TRBD1. CDR1 is DFQATT, CDR2 SNEGSKA, per germline (reference sequence). The CDR3 is made up of 20 amino acids. V lost 3 bases and J lost 0; bases outside the gene matches: 21. The CDR3 sequence: CSARRPGQDLGRLSNYGYTF. In DNA form, the CDR3 reads TGCAGTGCTAGGCGGCCGGGACAGGATTTAGGAAGGCTATCTAACTATGGCTACACCTTC.

In this sample, this clonotype turned up once. This could be a read error, since a much larger clone is one nucleotide away. The rearrangement uses TRBV6-1 and TRBJ1-2; D not certain. V lost 8 bases and J lost 4, with 14 bases in between. Germline-derived CDR1 and CDR2 are MNHNS and SASEGT. CDR3 length equals 13 residues. CDR3 amino acids: CASADLISYGYTF. The CDR3 DNA reads TGTGCCAGCGCCGATCTTATAAGCTATGGCTACACCTTC.

There are a few counts of this clonotype. The rearrangement links TRBV7-8 to TRBJ1-1; no definite D call. The V gene's germline CDR1 is SGHVS and CDR2 FQNEAQ. V was pared by 5 bases and J by 0 bases, with 16 bases between. This CDR3 comprises 16 residues. The CDR3 reads CASSLLGQALNTEAFF. As DNA, the CDR3 is TGTGCCAGCAGCCTCCTTGGGCAGGCTTTGAACACTGAAGCTTTCTTT.

The chain combines TRBV30 with TRBJ1-2; possible D gene TRBD1, 5 bases. Germline V gene data show CDR1 as GTSNPN and CDR2 as SVGIG (reference sequence). The CDR3 is 17 amino acids. V shed 0 bases and J shed 3 bases, with 20 bases lying between them. CDR3 nucleotide sequence: TGTGCCTGGAGTGTCCCGCCCCGCCAGGGAGCTCACTATGGCTACACCTTC. It codes for CAWSVPPRQGAHYGYTF.

Ten or more counts support this clonotype. This chain connects TRBV20-1 to TRBJ1-6; the D gene is possibly TRBD1 (6 bases). Trimming removed 0 bases from V and 7 bases from J, with 13 bases in between. Germline loops: CDR1 DFQATT, CDR2 SNEGSKA (reference sequence). CDR3 length equals 15 residues. The CDR3 DNA sequence: TGCAGTGCTAGAGATCCGGGCAGGGGAAATTCACCCCTCCACTTT. Its translation is CSARDPGRGNSPLHF.

This clonotype was counted many times. The chain has TRBV27 and TRBJ1-4; 7 positions match TRBD1. This CDR3 has 14 residues. CDR1 and CDR2 from the germline V gene are MNHEY and SMNVEV (reference sequence). The ends lost 4 bases at V and 7 bases at J; junction bases unmatched: 6. The CDR3 DNA sequence: TGTGCCAGCAGTTCACGAGGGGGCGGTGAAAAACTGTTTTTT. Its protein is CASSSRGGGEKLFF.

The V and J genes are TRBV29-1 and TRBJ2-2; D perhaps matches TRBD2 (6 bases). This CDR3 spans 14 amino acids. V was cut by 4 bases and J by 7 bases, with 16 bases left in between. Germline V gene data show CDR1 as SQVTM and CDR2 as ANQGSEA. CDR3 residues: CSVGVEGMGGELFF. For the CDR3, the DNA is TGCAGCGTTGGAGTGGAGGGGATGGGCGGGGAGCTGTTTTTT.

This clonotype was recorded many times. V gene TRBV28 combines with J gene TRBJ2-7, with 7 nucleotides matching TRBD1. Germline trimming cut 5 bases from V and 4 bases from J; bases unmatched to any gene: 11. The CDR3 extends over 15 amino acids. Germline CDR1 MDHEN, CDR2 SYDVKM. In nucleotides, the CDR3 is TGTGCCAGCAGTCTCCGACAGGGATCGATATACGAGCAGTACTTC. Translating it yields CASSLRQGSIYEQYF. The variable domain in full, with the rest retrieved from reference TRBV28 and TRBJ2-7, is DVKVTQSSRYLVKRTGEKVFLECVQDMDHENMFWYRQDPGLGLRLIYFSYDVKMKEKGDIPEGYSVSREKKERFSLILESASTNQTSMYLCASSLRQGSIYEQYFGPGTRLTVT.